This is a list of T cell receptor beta chains from one sample in a study of response to subunit inactivated influenza vaccine. One entry per CDR3 protein results from TCRdb running MiXCR on the RT-PCR reads. The profile shows about 500,000 distinct CDR3 sequences, around 13% of them singletons. Sequenced here: PBMCs from blood, sampled around seven weeks after vaccination. The receptors derive from a man aged 45-60 years who received an inactivated influenza vaccine. CDR3s leave out the opening cysteine and the closing phenylalanine or tryptophan.

TRBV6-1	12	ASSEGRSNEKLF
TRBV20-1	13	SARDVTSVWTEAF
TRBV9	12	ASSVGDRTYEQY
TRBV20-1	13	SARAQDHNTDTQY
TRBV12-3/TRBV12-4	14	ASSLVDRGRTDTQY
TRBV7-2	11	ASSRDRGQPQH
TRBV7-9	14	ASSSVTSGSSYEQY
TRBV27	16	ASSLEVTGRIGTDTQY
TRBV10-3	12	AISRRGSTDTQY
TRBV5-1	13	ASSPDRGDTDTQY
TRBV11-1	13	ASSLRLAGTNEQF
TRBV20-1	16	SAMTSGRPGNSYNEQF
TRBV7-2	11	ASSLVDPDTQY
TRBV5-1	13	ASSSNGQGSDEQY
TRBV5-6	13	ASSLVAESTYEQY
TRBV28	14	ASSLSGLAGVREQY
TRBV7-9	12	ASSPSSVFDEQY
TRBV4-2	12	ASSQDNRGLRAF
TRBV12-3/TRBV12-4	14	ASSPEPLGVRNTIY
TRBV20-1	8	SASHYSYT
TRBV20-1	9	SPVRNTEAF
TRBV6-5	16	ASSYSSSGGGWTDTQY
TRBV10-3	10	AIRKGSYEQY
TRBV20-1	16	SARAFRRAGLFSYEQY
TRBV5-1	17	ASSLHPRGAGDLLNEQF
TRBV7-9	12	ASGPGGFRETQY
TRBV7-2	15	ASSPRDRGQHDEKLF
TRBV4-2	15	ASSPTAAGLTADTQY
TRBV3-1	12	ASSQDGGTYEQF
TRBV20-1	13	SGTQGSRFDNEQF
TRBV7-2	11	ASRPPAAGAQY
TRBV3-1	14	ASSQVYSMNTGELF
TRBV4-1	16	ASSQGDRGFSVADTQY
TRBV11-3	20	ASSLGVTAGLAGAVSYNEQF
TRBV6-2/TRBV6-3	12	ASSTPRGSYEQY
TRBV5-1	12	ASSLVDGRDGYT